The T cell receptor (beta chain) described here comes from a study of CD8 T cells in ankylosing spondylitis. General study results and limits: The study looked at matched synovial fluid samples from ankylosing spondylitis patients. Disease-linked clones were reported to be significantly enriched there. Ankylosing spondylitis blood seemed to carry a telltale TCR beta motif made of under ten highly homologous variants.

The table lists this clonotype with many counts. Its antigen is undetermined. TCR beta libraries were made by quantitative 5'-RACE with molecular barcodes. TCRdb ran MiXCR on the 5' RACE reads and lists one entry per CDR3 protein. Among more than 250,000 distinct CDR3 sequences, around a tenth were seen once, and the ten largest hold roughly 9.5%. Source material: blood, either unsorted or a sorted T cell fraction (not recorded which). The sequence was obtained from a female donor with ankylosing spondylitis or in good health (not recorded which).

The CDR3 loop reads CASRSLSGSQETQYF. CDR3 coding DNA: TGCGCCAGCAGGTCCCTCTCCGGGTCCCAAGAGACCCAGTACTTC. The chain has TRBV5-1 and TRBJ2-5; D call uncertain. The CDR3 consists of 15 residues. Trimming took off 5 bases at V and 1 base at J, with 15 bases between the two ends. Germline V gene data show CDR1 as SGHRS and CDR2 as YFSETQ.